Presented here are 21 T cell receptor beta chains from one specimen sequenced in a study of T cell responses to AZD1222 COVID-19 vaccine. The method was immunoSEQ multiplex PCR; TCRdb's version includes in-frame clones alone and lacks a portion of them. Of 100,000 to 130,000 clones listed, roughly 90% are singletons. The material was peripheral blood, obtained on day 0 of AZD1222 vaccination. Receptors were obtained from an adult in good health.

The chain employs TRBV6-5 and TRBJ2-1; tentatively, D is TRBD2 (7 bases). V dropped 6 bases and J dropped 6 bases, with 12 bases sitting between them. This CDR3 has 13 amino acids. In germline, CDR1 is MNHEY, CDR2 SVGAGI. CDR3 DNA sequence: TGTGCCAGCAGGAGGGGGAGGGGCAATGAGCAGTTCTTC. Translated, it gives CASRRGRGNEQFF.

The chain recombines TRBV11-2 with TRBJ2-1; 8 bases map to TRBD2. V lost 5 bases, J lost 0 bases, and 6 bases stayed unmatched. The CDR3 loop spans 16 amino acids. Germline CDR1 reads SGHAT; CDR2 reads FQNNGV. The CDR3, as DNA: TGTGCCAGCAGCCCAGGGCTAGCGGGCTCCTACAATGAGCAGTTCTTC. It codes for CASSPGLAGSYNEQFF.

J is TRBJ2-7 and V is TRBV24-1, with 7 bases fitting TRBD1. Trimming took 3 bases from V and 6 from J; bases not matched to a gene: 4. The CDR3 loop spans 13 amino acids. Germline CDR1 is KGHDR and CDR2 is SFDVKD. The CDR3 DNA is TGTGCCACCAGTGATAGACAGGGCACCGAGCAGTACTTC. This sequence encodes CATSDRQGTEQYF.

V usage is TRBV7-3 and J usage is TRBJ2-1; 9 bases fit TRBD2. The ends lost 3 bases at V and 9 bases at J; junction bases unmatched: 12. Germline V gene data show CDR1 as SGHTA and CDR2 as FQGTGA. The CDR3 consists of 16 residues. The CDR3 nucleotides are TGTGCCAGCAGCTTTCGGCCGGCGGGAGGGCCGAGTGAGCAGTTCTTC. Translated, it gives CASSFRPAGGPSEQFF.

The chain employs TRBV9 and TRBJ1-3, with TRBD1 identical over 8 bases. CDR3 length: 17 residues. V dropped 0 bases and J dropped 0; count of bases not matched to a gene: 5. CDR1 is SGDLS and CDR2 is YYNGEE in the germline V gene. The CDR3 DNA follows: TGTGCCAGCAGCGTAGCTCCCGGACAGGGCTCTGGAAACACCATATATTTT. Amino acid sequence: CASSVAPGQGSGNTIYF.

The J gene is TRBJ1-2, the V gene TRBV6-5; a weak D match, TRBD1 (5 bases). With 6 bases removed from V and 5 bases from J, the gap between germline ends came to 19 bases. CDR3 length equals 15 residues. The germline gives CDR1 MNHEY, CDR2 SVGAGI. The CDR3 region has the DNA TGTGCCAGCAGCCACGATGGGACGCCTGCTTATGGCTACACCTTC. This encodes CASSHDGTPAYGYTF.

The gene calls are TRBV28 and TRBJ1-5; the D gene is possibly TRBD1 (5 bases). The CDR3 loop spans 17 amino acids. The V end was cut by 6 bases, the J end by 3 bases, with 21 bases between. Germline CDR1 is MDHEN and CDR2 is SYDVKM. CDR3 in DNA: TGTGCCAGCAGCTTACAATTCCAGGGATCTATCAATCAGCCCCAGCATTTT. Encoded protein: CASSLQFQGSINQPQHF. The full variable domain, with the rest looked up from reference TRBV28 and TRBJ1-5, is DVKVTQSSRYLVKRTGEKVFLECVQDMDHENMFWYRQDPGLGLRLIYFSYDVKMKEKGDIPEGYSVSREKKERFSLILESASTNQTSMYLCASSLQFQGSINQPQHFGDGTRLSIL.

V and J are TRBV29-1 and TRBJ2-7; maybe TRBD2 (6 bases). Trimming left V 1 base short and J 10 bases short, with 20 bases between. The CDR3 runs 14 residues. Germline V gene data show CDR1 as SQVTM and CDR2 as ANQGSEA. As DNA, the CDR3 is TGCAGCGTTGAAGTCGGGGGTGTTTTGGAGAGACAGTACTTC. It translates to CSVEVGGVLERQYF.

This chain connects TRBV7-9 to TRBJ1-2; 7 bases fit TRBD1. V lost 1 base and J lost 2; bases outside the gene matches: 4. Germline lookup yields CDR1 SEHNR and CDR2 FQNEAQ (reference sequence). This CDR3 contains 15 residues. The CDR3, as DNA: TGTGCCAGCAGCTTAGGAGGGGGCGTAAACTATGGCTACACCTTC. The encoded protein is CASSLGGGVNYGYTF.

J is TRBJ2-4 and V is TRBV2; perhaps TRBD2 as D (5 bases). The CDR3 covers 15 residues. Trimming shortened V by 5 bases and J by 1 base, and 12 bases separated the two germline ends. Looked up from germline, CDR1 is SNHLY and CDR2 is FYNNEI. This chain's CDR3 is CASSFGIAAKNIQYF. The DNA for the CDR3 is TGTGCCAGCAGTTTCGGGATAGCGGCCAAAAACATTCAGTACTTC.

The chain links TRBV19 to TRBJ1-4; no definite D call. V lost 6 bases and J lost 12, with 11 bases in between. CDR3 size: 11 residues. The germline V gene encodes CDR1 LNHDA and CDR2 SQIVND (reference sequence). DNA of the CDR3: TGTGCCAGTAGGGGCGAAAAGGAACTGTTTTTT. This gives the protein CASRGEKELFF.

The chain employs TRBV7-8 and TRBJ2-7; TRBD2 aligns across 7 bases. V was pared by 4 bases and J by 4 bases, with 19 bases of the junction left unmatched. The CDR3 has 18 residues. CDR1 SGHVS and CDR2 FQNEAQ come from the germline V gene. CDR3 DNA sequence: TGTGCCAGCAGCTCCCATCCCCTTGGGGAGGGTGGTCGGTACGAGCAGTACTTC. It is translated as CASSSHPLGEGGRYEQYF.

The CDR3, as DNA: TGTGCCAGCTCACCACCCGGGACAGGGACAGGAAACACCATATATTTT. Amino acids: CASSPPGTGTGNTIYF. This chain uses TRBV18 with TRBJ1-3; the match to TRBD1 covers 9 bases. The ends lost 0 bases at V and 4 bases at J; junction bases unmatched: 4. Germline loops: CDR1 KGHSH, CDR2 LQKENI. This CDR3 region has 16 residues.

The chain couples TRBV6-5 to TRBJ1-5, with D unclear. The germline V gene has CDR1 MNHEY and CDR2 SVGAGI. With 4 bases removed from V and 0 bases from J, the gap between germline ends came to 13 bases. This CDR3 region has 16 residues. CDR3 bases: TGTGCCAGCAGTTTCTCCGGGGTTTCTAGCAATCAGCCCCAGCATTTT. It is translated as CASSFSGVSSNQPQHF.

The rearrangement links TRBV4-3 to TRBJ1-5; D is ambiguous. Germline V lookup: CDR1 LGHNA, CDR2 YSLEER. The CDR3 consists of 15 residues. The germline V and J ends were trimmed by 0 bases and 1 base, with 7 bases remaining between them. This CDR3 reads CASSQDPDSNQPQHF. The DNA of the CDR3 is TGCGCCAGCAGCCAAGATCCGGACAGCAATCAGCCCCAGCATTTT.

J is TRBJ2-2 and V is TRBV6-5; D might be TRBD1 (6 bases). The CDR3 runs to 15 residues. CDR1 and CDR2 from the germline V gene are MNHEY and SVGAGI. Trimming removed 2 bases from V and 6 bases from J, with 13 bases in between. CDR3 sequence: CASSYAGVLSGELFF. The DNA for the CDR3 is TGTGCCAGCAGTTACGCAGGGGTCCTCTCCGGGGAGCTGTTTTTT.

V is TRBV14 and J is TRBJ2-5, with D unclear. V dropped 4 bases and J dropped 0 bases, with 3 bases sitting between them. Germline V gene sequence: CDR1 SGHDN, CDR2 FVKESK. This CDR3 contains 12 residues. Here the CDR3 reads CASSLYQETQYF. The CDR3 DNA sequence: TGTGCCAGCAGCCTCTACCAAGAGACCCAGTACTTC.

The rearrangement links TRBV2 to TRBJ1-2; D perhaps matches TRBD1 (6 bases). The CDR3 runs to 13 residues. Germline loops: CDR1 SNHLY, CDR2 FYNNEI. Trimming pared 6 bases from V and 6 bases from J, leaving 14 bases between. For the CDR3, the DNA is TGTGCCAGCAGCGTCGTAGGGGGGCATGGCTACACCTTC. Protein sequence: CASSVVGGHGYTF.

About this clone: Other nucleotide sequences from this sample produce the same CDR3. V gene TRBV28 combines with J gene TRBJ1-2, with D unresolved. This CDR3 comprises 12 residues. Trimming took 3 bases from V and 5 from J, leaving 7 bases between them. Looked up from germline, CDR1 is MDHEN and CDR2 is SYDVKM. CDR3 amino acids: CASSLVGYGYTF. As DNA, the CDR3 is TGTGCCAGCAGTTTGGTTGGATATGGCTACACCTTC.

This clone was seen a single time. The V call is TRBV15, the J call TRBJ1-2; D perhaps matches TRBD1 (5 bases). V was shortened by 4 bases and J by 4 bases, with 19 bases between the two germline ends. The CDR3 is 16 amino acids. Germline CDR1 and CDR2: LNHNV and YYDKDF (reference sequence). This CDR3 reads CATSMSRDRGFYGYTF. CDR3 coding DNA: TGTGCCACCAGCATGAGTCGGGACCGGGGATTCTATGGCTACACCTTC. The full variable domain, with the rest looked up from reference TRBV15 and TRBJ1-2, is DAMVIQNPRYQVTQFGKPVTLSCSQTLNHNVMYWYQQKSSQAPKLLFHYYDKDFNNEADTPDNFQSRRPNTSFCFLDIRSPGLGDTAMYLCATSMSRDRGFYGYTFGSGTRLTVV.

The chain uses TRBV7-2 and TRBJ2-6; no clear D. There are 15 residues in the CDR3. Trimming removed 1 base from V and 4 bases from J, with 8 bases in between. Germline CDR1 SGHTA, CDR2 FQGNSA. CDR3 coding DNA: TGTGCCAGCAGCTTAGGCTCTGGGGGGGCCAACGTCCTGACTTTC. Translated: CASSLGSGGANVLTF.